These 19 T cell receptor beta chains came from one sample sequenced in a study of CD8 T cells in ankylosing spondylitis. Study-wide points: A motif of roughly eight highly homologous TCR beta variants was seen as apparently characteristic of ankylosing spondylitis blood.

TCRdb used MiXCR to reprocess the 5' RACE reads, holding one entry per CDR3 protein. The data show about 840,000 distinct CDR3 sequences, roughly 10% seen once. No antigens are known for them. Sequencing input: blood, either unsorted or a sorted T cell fraction (not recorded which). All receptors come from a male donor with ankylosing spondylitis.

This clonotype appeared a few times. The V call is TRBV5-1, the J call TRBJ2-3; D possibly matches TRBD1 or TRBD2 (5 bases each). Trimming took 3 bases from V and 6 from J, leaving 14 bases between them. The CDR3 runs to 14 residues. Looked up from germline, CDR1 is SGHRS and CDR2 is YFSETQ. CDR3 in DNA: TGCGCCAGCAGCTCCGCCGCCGGGGCGGATACGCAGTATTTT. Protein sequence: CASSSAAGADTQYF.

This clonotype was observed many times. V and J are TRBV27 and TRBJ1-2; tentative D call: TRBD1 (5 bases). Germline lookup yields CDR1 MNHEY and CDR2 SMNVEV (reference sequence). The CDR3 is 15 residues long. Trimming cost V 2 bases and J 5 bases, with 15 bases left between them. The CDR3 sequence is CASSLVGGAEYGYTF. The CDR3 coding sequence is TGTGCCAGCAGTTTAGTGGGAGGGGCGGAATATGGCTACACCTTC.

The chain couples TRBV18 to TRBJ2-4; no definite D call. V was trimmed by 1 base and J by 0 bases, leaving 10 bases between them. Germline V gives CDR1 KGHSH, CDR2 LQKENI. There are 16 residues in the CDR3. CDR3 bases: TGTGCCAGCTCACCACGAGGCTCACGAGCCAAAAACATTCAGTACTTC. As protein: CASSPRGSRAKNIQYF.

This clonotype was recorded at least ten times. The chain uses TRBV7-2 and TRBJ2-7; D tentatively reads TRBD1 or TRBD2 (5 bases each). Germline V gene lookup returns CDR1 SGHTA and CDR2 FQGNSA. CDR3 length: 14 amino acids. Trimming cost V 5 bases and J 7 bases, with 18 bases left between them. In DNA, the CDR3 is TGTGCCAGCAGCCCCCATGGGTTGGGGGAAGAGCAGTACTTC. Protein product: CASSPHGLGEEQYF.

The chain employs TRBV20-1 and TRBJ1-2; tentatively, D is TRBD1 (6 bases). The CDR3 is made up of 13 amino acids. V was pared by 4 bases and J by 5 bases, with 14 bases between. Germline CDR1 is DFQATT and CDR2 is SNEGSKA (reference sequence). The CDR3 nucleotides read TGCAGTGCTACTAATCAGGGGAAGTATGGCTACACCTTC. This codes for CSATNQGKYGYTF.

This chain uses TRBV6-1 with TRBJ2-1; TRBD2 matches at 13 bases. The V segment lost 6 bases and the J segment 3 bases; nucleotides outside the gene matches: 5. The germline V gene encodes CDR1 MNHNS and CDR2 SASEGT. The CDR3 consists of 16 residues. The CDR3 region is CASRGTSGTHYNEQFF. The CDR3 region has the DNA TGTGCCAGCAGGGGGACTAGCGGGACCCACTACAATGAGCAGTTCTTC.

The J gene is TRBJ2-3, the V gene TRBV4-3; D gene ambiguous. CDR1 and CDR2 (germline): LGHNA, YSLEER. V was trimmed by 0 bases and J by 0 bases, leaving 4 bases between them. This CDR3 spans 14 amino acids. The CDR3 DNA reads TGCGCCAGCAGCCAAGATGACAGCACAGATACGCAGTATTTT. Its protein product is CASSQDDSTDTQYF.

This clonotype has more than one count but fewer than ten. The V and J genes are TRBV20-1 and TRBJ1-2; 7 bases align to TRBD1. Per germline, CDR1 DFQATT and CDR2 SNEGSKA (reference sequence). V dropped 6 bases and J dropped 6; count of bases not matched to a gene: 13. The CDR3 length is 14 residues. CDR3 in DNA: TGCAGTGCCGCCCCTGTAGACAGGGCGGATGGCTACACCTTC. Amino acids: CSAAPVDRADGYTF.

This clonotype was counted a few times. J is TRBJ1-4 and V is TRBV9; D is perhaps TRBD1 (5 bases). The germline V gene has CDR1 SGDLS and CDR2 YYNGEE. This CDR3 region has 15 residues. The ends were cut back, 4 bases at V and 3 bases at J, with 13 bases in the middle. The CDR3: CASSSGGASNEKLFF. The CDR3, as DNA: TGTGCCAGCAGCTCGGGGGGAGCTTCTAATGAAAAACTGTTTTTT.

This clonotype was observed at least ten times. The chain carries TRBV6-2 or TRBV6-3 and TRBJ1-5; 7 bases match TRBD1. V gave up 8 bases and J gave up 3 bases; unmatched junction bases: 19. Germline V gene data show CDR1 as MNHEY and CDR2 as SVGEGT. CDR3 length: 18 amino acids. CDR3 sequence reads: CASRRAGQPFYFNQPQHF. CDR3 coding DNA: TGTGCCAGCCGACGAGCGGGACAGCCCTTTTATTTCAATCAGCCCCAGCATTTT.

The chain combines TRBV7-9 with TRBJ2-1; TRBD1 matches 11 bases. CDR3 length: 16 amino acids. V was clipped by 5 bases and J by 2 bases; unmatched bases: 5. CDR1 and CDR2 from the germline V gene are SEHNR and FQNEAQ (reference sequence). The CDR3 protein is CASSPWTGGPYNEQFF. CDR3 nucleotides: TGTGCCAGCAGCCCCTGGACAGGGGGCCCCTACAATGAGCAGTTCTTC. Combining the CDR3 with reference TRBV7-9 and TRBJ2-1 gives the whole variable domain DTGVSQNPRHKITKRGQNVTFRCDPISEHNRLYWYRQTLGQGPEFLTYFQNEAQLEKSRLLSDRFSAERPKGSFSTLEIQRTEQGDSAMYLCASSPWTGGPYNEQFFGPGTRLTVL.

The chain links TRBV2 to TRBJ1-1; possibly TRBD1 for D (6 bases). Germline CDR1 and CDR2: SNHLY and FYNNEI. Trimming removed 7 bases at V and 3 bases at J, with 12 bases between. The CDR3 is 13 residues long. CDR3 sequence: CASTREGDTEAFF. The CDR3 DNA reads TGTGCCAGCACCCGGGAGGGGGACACTGAAGCTTTCTTT.

This chain joins TRBV20-1 and TRBJ1-4; D uncertain. The CDR3 spans 13 residues. Germline V gives CDR1 DFQATT, CDR2 SNEGSKA (reference sequence). With 6 bases removed from V and 3 bases from J, the gap between germline ends came to 11 bases. The CDR3 spells CSAQPDPNEKLFF. In nucleotides, the CDR3 is TGCAGTGCCCAGCCGGACCCTAATGAAAAACTGTTTTTT.

This clonotype was observed many times. This chain uses TRBV4-1 with TRBJ2-5; weak D call: TRBD2 (6 bases). V gave up 0 bases and J gave up 5 bases, with 25 bases separating them. This CDR3 has 19 residues. The V gene's germline CDR1 is MGHRA and CDR2 YSYEKL. The CDR3 protein is CASSQDRRDSLPTRETQYF. The CDR3 DNA reads TGCGCCAGCAGCCAAGATAGGAGGGACTCCCTGCCAACCCGCGAGACCCAGTACTTC.

CDR3 DNA: TGCAGTCCAACCGGGACAGTGCAACTGTTTTTT. Translation: CSPTGTVQLFF. The rearrangement joins TRBV20-1 to TRBJ1-4; 7 bases are shared with TRBD1. V shed 8 bases and J 12 bases; nucleotides not matched to a gene: 9. The V gene's germline CDR1 is DFQATT and CDR2 SNEGSKA (reference sequence). The CDR3 covers 11 residues.

This clonotype was seen at least ten times. The V call is TRBV4-2, the J call TRBJ2-7; D remains unclear. The CDR3 has 14 amino acids. Germline V gene lookup returns CDR1 LGHNA and CDR2 YNFKEQ. V was pared by 1 base and J by 2 bases, with 9 bases between. The CDR3 here is CASSQVTRTYEQYF. CDR3 sequence (DNA): TGTGCCAGCAGCCAAGTAACAAGGACCTACGAGCAGTACTTC.

J is TRBJ2-1 and V is TRBV18; 13 bases map to TRBD2. The CDR3 consists of 16 residues. Unmatched junction bases numbered 5, after V lost 3 bases and J lost 6 bases. CDR1 and CDR2 (germline): KGHSH, LQKENI. CDR3 bases: TGTGCCAGCTCACCCGTGGGACTAGCGGGGCCCAATGAGCAGTTCTTC. It encodes CASSPVGLAGPNEQFF.

The sample holds a few counts of this clonotype. This chain uses TRBV5-1 with TRBJ2-2; the D gene could be TRBD1 or TRBD2 (5 bases each). V lost 4 bases and J lost 1, with 14 bases in between. Germline V gene lookup returns CDR1 SGHRS and CDR2 YFSETQ. The CDR3 is made up of 16 amino acids. The DNA for the CDR3 is TGCGCCAGCAGCCAGGGACGGAATAAGAACACCGGGGAGCTGTTTTTT. Protein product: CASSQGRNKNTGELFF.

The V and J genes are TRBV7-9 and TRBJ1-1; D may be TRBD1 (5 bases). The V and J ends lost 1 base and 10 bases respectively, with 13 bases between them. There are 13 residues in the CDR3. Germline values: CDR1 SEHNR, CDR2 FQNEAQ (reference sequence). CDR3 DNA: TGTGCCAGCAGCTTAGGAAGCCAGGGTCGAGCTTTCTTT. Its translation: CASSLGSQGRAFF.